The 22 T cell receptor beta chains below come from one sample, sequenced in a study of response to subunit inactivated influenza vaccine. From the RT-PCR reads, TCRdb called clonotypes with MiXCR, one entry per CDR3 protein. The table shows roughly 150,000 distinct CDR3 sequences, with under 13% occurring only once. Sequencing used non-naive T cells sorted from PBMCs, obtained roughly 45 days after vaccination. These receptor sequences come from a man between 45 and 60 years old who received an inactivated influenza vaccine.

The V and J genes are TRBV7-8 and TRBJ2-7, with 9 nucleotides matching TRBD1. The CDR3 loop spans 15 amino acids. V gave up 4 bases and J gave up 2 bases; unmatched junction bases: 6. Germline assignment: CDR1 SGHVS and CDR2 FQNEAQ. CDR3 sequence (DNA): TGTGCCAGCAGCTGGCGCCGGACAGGGGCCTACGAGCAGTACTTC. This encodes CASSWRRTGAYEQYF.

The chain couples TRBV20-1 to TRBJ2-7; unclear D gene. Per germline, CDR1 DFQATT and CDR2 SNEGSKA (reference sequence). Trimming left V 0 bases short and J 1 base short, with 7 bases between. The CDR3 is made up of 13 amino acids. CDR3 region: CSARDYKSYEQYF. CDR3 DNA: TGCAGTGCTAGAGATTACAAGTCCTACGAGCAGTACTTC.

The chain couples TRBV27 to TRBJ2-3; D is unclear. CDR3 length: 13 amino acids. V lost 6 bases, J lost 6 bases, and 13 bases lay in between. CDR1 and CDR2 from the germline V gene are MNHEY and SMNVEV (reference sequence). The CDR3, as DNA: TGTGCCAGCAGGATCTCCGGTCTGGATACGCAGTATTTT. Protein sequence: CASRISGLDTQYF.

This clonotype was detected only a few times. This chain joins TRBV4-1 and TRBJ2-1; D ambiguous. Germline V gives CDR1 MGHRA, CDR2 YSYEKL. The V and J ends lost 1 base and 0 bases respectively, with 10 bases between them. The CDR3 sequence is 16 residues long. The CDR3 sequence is CASSQGASSSYNEQFF. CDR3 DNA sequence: TGCGCCAGCAGCCAAGGGGCCTCGAGCTCCTACAATGAGCAGTTCTTC.

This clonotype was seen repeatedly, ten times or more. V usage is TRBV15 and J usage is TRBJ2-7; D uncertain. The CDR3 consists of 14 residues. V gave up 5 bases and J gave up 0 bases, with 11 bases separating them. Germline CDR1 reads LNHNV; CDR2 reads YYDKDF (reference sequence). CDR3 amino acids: CATSLLKSSYEQYF. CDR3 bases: TGTGCCACCAGCCTCTTAAAGAGCTCCTACGAGCAGTACTTC.

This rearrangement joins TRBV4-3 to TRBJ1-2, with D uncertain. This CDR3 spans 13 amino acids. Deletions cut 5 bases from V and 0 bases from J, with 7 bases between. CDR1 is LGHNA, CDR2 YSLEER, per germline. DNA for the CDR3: TGCGCCAGCAGCGGGCAGGCTAACTATGGCTACACCTTC. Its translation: CASSGQANYGYTF.

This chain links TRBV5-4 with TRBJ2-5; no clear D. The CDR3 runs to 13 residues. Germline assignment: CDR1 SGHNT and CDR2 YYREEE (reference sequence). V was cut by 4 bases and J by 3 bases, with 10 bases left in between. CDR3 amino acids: CASSPRIEETQYF. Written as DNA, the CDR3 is TGTGCCAGCAGCCCGCGAATCGAAGAGACCCAGTACTTC.

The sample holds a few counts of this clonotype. The CDR3 DNA is TGTGCCAGCAGCCGAATAGCGACAAAACGAGTAGAGACCCAGTACTTC. Protein: CASSRIATKRVETQYF. The gene calls are TRBV3-1 and TRBJ2-5, with D perhaps matching TRBD2 (5 bases). Germline-derived CDR1 and CDR2 are LGHDT and YNNKEL (reference sequence). The CDR3 consists of 16 residues. The V end lost 4 bases, the J end lost 4 bases, and 19 bases lay between the germline ends.

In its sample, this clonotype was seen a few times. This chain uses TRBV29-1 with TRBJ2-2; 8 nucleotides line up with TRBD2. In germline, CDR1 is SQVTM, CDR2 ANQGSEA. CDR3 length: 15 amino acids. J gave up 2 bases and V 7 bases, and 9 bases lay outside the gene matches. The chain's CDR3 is CSANSGGPNTGELFF. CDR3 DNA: TGCAGCGCGAACTCGGGGGGGCCAAACACCGGGGAGCTGTTTTTT.

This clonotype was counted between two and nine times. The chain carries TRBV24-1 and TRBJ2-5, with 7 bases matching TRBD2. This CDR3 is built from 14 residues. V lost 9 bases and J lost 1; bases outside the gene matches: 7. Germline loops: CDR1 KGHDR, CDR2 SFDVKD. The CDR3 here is CATQGRGGQETQYF. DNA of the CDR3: TGTGCCACCCAAGGGAGGGGTGGCCAAGAGACCCAGTACTTC.

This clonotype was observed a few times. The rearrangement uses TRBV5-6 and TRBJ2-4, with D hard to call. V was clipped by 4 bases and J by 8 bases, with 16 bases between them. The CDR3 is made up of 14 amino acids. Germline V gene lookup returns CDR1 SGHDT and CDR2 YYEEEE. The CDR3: CASSLLIKRHIQYF. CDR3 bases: TGTGCCAGCAGCCTACTGATTAAACGGCACATTCAGTACTTC.

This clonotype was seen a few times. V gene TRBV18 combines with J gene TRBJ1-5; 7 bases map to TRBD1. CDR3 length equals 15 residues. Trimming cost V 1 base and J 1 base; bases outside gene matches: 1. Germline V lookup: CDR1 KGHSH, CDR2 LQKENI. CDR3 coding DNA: TGTGCCAGCTCACCACAGGGGGCGAGCAATCAGCCCCAGCATTTT. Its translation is CASSPQGASNQPQHF.

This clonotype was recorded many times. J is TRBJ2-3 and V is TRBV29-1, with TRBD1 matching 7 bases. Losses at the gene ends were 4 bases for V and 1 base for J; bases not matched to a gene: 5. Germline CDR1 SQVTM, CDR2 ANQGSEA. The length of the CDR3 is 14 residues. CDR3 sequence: CSVGVGQGTDTQYF. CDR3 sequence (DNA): TGCAGCGTTGGTGTCGGACAGGGCACAGATACGCAGTATTTT.

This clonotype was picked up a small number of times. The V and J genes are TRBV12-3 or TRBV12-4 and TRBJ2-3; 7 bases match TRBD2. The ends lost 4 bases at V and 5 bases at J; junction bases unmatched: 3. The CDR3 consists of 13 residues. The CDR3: CASSSSGGDTQYF. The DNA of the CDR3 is TGTGCCAGCAGTTCATCGGGAGGAGATACGCAGTATTTT.

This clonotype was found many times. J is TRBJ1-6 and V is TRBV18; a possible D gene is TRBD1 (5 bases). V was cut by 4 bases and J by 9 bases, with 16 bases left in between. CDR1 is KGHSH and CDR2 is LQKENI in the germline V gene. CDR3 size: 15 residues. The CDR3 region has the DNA TGTGCCAGCTCACAGGGGCCGGGAATCGGTTCACCCCTCCACTTT. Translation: CASSQGPGIGSPLHF.

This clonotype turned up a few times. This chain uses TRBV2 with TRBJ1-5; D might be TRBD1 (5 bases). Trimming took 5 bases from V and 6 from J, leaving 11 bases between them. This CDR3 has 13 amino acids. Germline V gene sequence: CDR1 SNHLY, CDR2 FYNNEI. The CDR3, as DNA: TGTGCCAGCAGTCCAGGGTATCGTCAGCCCCAGCATTTT. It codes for CASSPGYRQPQHF.

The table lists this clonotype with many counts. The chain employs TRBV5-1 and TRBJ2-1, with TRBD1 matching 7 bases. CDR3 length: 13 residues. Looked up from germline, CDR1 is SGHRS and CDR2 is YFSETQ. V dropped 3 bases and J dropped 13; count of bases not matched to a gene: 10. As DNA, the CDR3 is TGCGCCAGCAGCTACGACAGGGTTTCGACTCAGTTCTTC. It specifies CASSYDRVSTQFF. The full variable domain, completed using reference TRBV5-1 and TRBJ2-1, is KAGVTQTPRYLIKTRGQQVTLSCSPISGHRSVSWYQQTPGQGLQFLFEYFSETQRNKGNFPGRFSGRQFSNSRSEMNVSTLELGDSALYLCASSYDRVSTQFFGPGTRLTVL.

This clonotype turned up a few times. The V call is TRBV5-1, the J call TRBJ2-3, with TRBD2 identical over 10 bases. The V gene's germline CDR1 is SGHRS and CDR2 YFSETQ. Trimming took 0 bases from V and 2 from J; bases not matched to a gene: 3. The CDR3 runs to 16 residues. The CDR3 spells CASSLVAGGSTDTQYF. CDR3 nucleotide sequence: TGCGCCAGCAGCTTGGTAGCGGGGGGATCCACAGATACGCAGTATTTT.

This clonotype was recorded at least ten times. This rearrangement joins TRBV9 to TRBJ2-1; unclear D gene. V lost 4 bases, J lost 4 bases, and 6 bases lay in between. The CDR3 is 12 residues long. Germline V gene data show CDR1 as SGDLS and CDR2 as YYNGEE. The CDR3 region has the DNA TGTGCCAGCAGCCCAGATTACAATGAGCAGTTCTTC. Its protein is CASSPDYNEQFF.

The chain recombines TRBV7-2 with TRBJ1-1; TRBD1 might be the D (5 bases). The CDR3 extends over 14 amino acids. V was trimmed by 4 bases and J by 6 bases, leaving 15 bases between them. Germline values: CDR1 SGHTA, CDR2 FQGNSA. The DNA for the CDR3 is TGTGCCAGCAGCTACCCCCGGGGGATCGCTGAAGCTTTCTTT. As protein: CASSYPRGIAEAFF. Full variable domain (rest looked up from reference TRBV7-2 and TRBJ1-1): GAGVSQSPSNKVTEKGKDVELRCDPISGHTALYWYRQSLGQGLEFLIYFQGNSAPDKSGLPSDRFSAERTGGSVSTLTIQRTQQEDSAVYLCASSYPRGIAEAFFGQGTRLTVV.

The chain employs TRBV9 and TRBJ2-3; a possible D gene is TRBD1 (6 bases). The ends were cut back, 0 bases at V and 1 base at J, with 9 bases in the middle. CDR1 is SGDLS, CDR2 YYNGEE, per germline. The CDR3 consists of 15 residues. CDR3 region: CASSVAGVGTDTQYF. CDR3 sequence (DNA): TGTGCCAGCAGCGTAGCAGGGGTGGGCACAGATACGCAGTATTTT.

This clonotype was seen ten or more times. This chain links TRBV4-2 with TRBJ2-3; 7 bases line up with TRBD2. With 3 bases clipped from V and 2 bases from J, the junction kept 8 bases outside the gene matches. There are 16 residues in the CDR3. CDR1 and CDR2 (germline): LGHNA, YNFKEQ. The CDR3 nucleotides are TGTGCCAGCAGCCAGTGGGAGGGCGGAAACACAGATACGCAGTATTTT. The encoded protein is CASSQWEGGNTDTQYF.